This T cell receptor (beta chain) was identified during a study of OX40 agonist ivuxolimab in advanced cancers. The CDR3 has 15 residues. Germline values: CDR1 SGHNT, CDR2 YYREEE (reference sequence). V was cut by 0 bases and J by 5 bases, with 11 bases left in between. Autoimmune disease history or systemic immunosuppression led to patients being barred. Produced via immunoSEQ multiplex PCR; TCRdb's table is partial and in-frame only. Of roughly 100,000 clones listed, around nine tenths are singletons. The rearrangement links TRBV5-4 to TRBJ2-2; D is possibly TRBD1 (6 bases). This receptor was identified in an adult with an advanced solid tumor such as melanoma, head and neck, liver or kidney cancer. Sequencing was performed on CD4+ or CD8+ T cells sorted from blood, taken in a trial of the OX40 agonist ivuxolimab. The CDR3 protein is CASSLAGVTTGELFF. The CDR3 bases are TGTGCCAGCAGCTTGGCAGGGGTAACGACCGGGGAGCTGTTTTTT.